This passage covers 4 T cell receptor beta chains from one sample sequenced in a study of response to subunit inactivated influenza vaccine. Using its own MiXCR run on the RT-PCR reads, TCRdb lists one record per CDR3 protein. The sample has about 520,000 distinct CDR3 sequences, 7.2% seen once. The sample consisted of PBMCs from blood, taken less than 30 months after vaccination. The origin of the receptors is a man in his fifties or sixties who received an inactivated influenza vaccine.

The CDR3 DNA is TGCGCCAGCAGCCATCAGGGGTGGGACTATGGCTACACCTTC. Residues: CASSHQGWDYGYTF. V gene TRBV4-3 combines with J gene TRBJ1-2, with D tentatively TRBD1 (6 bases). CDR1 and CDR2 (germline): LGHNA, YSLEER. There are 14 residues in the CDR3. V lost 3 bases to trimming and J lost 3 bases, with 11 bases between them.

This clonotype has a handful of counts. This chain links TRBV5-1 with TRBJ1-6, with D hard to call. Germline V gene sequence: CDR1 SGHRS, CDR2 YFSETQ. CDR3 size: 16 residues. V lost 0 bases and J lost 0, with 7 bases in between. The CDR3 protein is CASSLDHSSYNSPLHF. CDR3 bases: TGCGCCAGCAGCTTGGACCATAGCTCCTATAATTCACCCCTCCACTTT.

J is TRBJ1-1 and V is TRBV18, with TRBD1 identical over 8 bases. The CDR3 extends over 14 amino acids. V lost 3 bases, J lost 11 bases, and 11 bases stayed unmatched. The V gene's germline CDR1 is KGHSH and CDR2 LQKENI. The CDR3 nucleotides read TGTGCCAGCTCACCCGGACAGGGCGATAGCGGGGCTTTCTTT. It encodes CASSPGQGDSGAFF.

This clonotype was observed a few times. The chain combines TRBV30 with TRBJ1-4, with D hard to call. Germline V CDR1 and CDR2: GTSNPN, SVGIG (reference sequence). The CDR3 totals 16 residues. Trimming removed 0 bases at V and 1 base at J, with 12 bases between. The CDR3 DNA reads TGTGCCTGGAGTGTTCATGGGCAGCGAACTAATGAAAAACTGTTTTTT. Translated: CAWSVHGQRTNEKLFF.